A selection of T cell receptor beta chains follows, all from one sample in a study of T cells after yellow fever vaccination. TCRdb ran MiXCR on the 5' RACE reads and lists one entry per CDR3 protein. This sample has over 300,000 distinct CDR3 sequences, with about 4% found just once. The input for sequencing was PBMCs, taken 5 days after the yellow fever booster vaccination. The receptors stem from a man aged 18-30 years who received the YFV17D yellow fever vaccine. Each CDR3 is given with its conserved first and last residue. The D gene is left open where the match is weak. Clone sizes are given selectively: once, few, many, or a class where the clone is expanded.

TRBV18,.,.,TRBJ2-1,TGTGCCAGCTCACCTACAGTGGCCGACGGGTTCTTC,CASSPTVADGFF
TRBV20-1,.,many,TRBJ2-7,TGCAGTGTTATTCGGGGGATCAACGAGCAGTACTTC,CSVIRGINEQYF
TRBV20-1,TRBD2,many,TRBJ2-3,TGCAGTGCTAGAGATTCGGGCGGGGGGGCAGATACGCAGTATTTT,CSARDSGGGADTQYF
TRBV5-6,.,few,TRBJ2-1,TGTGCCAGCAGCCAGGACAGCAATGAGCAGTTCTTC,CASSQDSNEQFF
TRBV9,.,many,TRBJ2-1,TGTGCCAGCAGCCCCCGGACAGTAGATGAGCAGTTCTTC,CASSPRTVDEQFF
TRBV5-1,.,many,TRBJ2-6,TGCGCCAGCAGCTGGTACAGCGGGGCCAACGTCCTGACTTTC,CASSWYSGANVLTF
TRBV5-1,TRBD1,many,TRBJ2-7,TGCGCCAGCAGCACAACAGGGGAACCCTACGAGCAGTACTTC,CASSTTGEPYEQYF
TRBV7-9,.,.,TRBJ2-1,TGTGCCAGCCAGCAACTACTGGGGGAGGCAGGGGGGCGTGAGCAGTTCTTC,CASQQLLGEAGGREQFF
TRBV2,.,.,TRBJ1-5,TGTGCCAGCAGGAACGTATGGGAGAATAGCAATCAGCCCCAGCATTTT,CASRNVWENSNQPQHF
TRBV4-3,.,many,TRBJ1-6,TGCGCCAGCAGCCAAGACAGGGGTCGTAATTCACCCCTCCACTTT,CASSQDRGRNSPLHF
TRBV5-1,TRBD2,.,TRBJ2-3,TGCGCCAGCAGTACCGATAGCGGGTTTAGCACAGATACGCAGTATTTT,CASSTDSGFSTDTQYF
TRBV27,TRBD1,few,TRBJ2-3,TGTGCCAGCAGCTTCGAGGGGGCACACACAGATACGCAGTATTTT,CASSFEGAHTDTQYF
TRBV6-2/TRBV6-3,.,few,TRBJ2-5,TGTGCCAGCAGTTCGGACGGACCACAAGAGACCCAGTACTTC,CASSSDGPQETQYF
TRBV4-3,.,many,TRBJ2-1,TGCGCCAGCAGCCAACGGAGCGGAGGCTCCTACAATGAGCAGTTCTTC,CASSQRSGGSYNEQFF
TRBV20-1,TRBD2,.,TRBJ2-1,TGCAGTGCCGGTGGGGGGGAAACCTACAATGAGCAGTTCTTC,CSAGGGETYNEQFF
TRBV18,.,many,TRBJ2-7,TGTGCCAGCTCACCACCAGCAGGGGTCGAGCAGTACTTC,CASSPPAGVEQYF
TRBV7-6,.,.,TRBJ2-1,TGTGCCAGCAGCTTAGATCGACCCAATGAGCAGTTCTTC,CASSLDRPNEQFF
TRBV5-1,.,many,TRBJ2-5,TGCGCCAGCAGCCTGACCGGGGCCATCCAAGAGACCCAGTACTTC,CASSLTGAIQETQYF
TRBV20-1,TRBD2,few,TRBJ2-7,TGCAGTGCGATAGTAGCGGGGGGGCCGAGGGAGCAGTACTTC,CSAIVAGGPREQYF
TRBV6-2/TRBV6-3,.,many,TRBJ1-2,TGTGCCAGCTCAAGCGCCGGACTCTACGAGGGCTACACCTTC,CASSSAGLYEGYTF
TRBV19,TRBD2,.,TRBJ2-3,TGTGCCAGTAATGGAGGACTAGTATCAGATACGCAGTATTTT,CASNGGLVSDTQYF
TRBV15,.,.,TRBJ1-5,TGTGCCACCAGCAGGACGGACGGGGCTCAGCCCCAGCATTTT,CATSRTDGAQPQHF